This TCR beta chain was identified during a study of blood T cell repertoires in COVID-19. Study at large: T cells, B-cell-depleted T cells, or PBMCs supplied cDNA or gDNA.

Per the study methods: Amplifying reference gene primers gave estimates of nucleated cell counts. TCRdb keeps only in-frame clones here, not all; method: immunoSEQ multiplex PCR. The V and J calls and clone size were taken over from that table, and D and trimming were inferred from the DNA. Of a few hundred thousand clones in the sample, roughly nine tenths are singletons; the top ten hold approximately 8%. CDR3 length: 15 amino acids. V gave up 4 bases and J gave up 1 base, with 15 bases separating them. Germline CDR1 SQVTM, CDR2 ANQGSEA. Among Cohort 3 donors, those recovered had two negative PCRs, clearance, or symptom resolution.

The sequence was collected from a woman aged 60-70 years who had recovered from COVID-19. The chain is built from TRBV29-1 and TRBJ2-3, with a tentative D call TRBD2 (6 bases). Material: PBMCs or T cells enriched from blood (not recorded which). DNA of the CDR3: TGCAGCGTTGGGTCACTAGCCGAACGCACAGATACGCAGTATTTT. Protein product: CSVGSLAERTDTQYF.